The next 15 T cell receptor beta chains were all read from a single sample in a study of CD8 T cells in ankylosing spondylitis. One entry per CDR3 protein, called by TCRdb with MiXCR from the 5' RACE reads. This sample has about 750,000 distinct CDR3 sequences, with about 20% found just once. Study observations and caveats: Characteristic, it appeared, of ankylosing spondylitis blood was a TCR beta motif of eight or nine highly homologous variants.

Antigens for these TCRs are unknown. The sequenced sample was blood, either unsorted or a sorted T cell fraction (not recorded which). These receptors were collected from a male donor with ankylosing spondylitis.

This clonotype has just a few counts. V is TRBV12-3 or TRBV12-4 and J is TRBJ2-7; D tentatively fits TRBD1 or TRBD2 (5 bases each). The CDR3 loop spans 14 amino acids. Trimming pared 3 bases from V and 5 bases from J, leaving 14 bases between. The CDR3 protein is CASSFGVGDHEQYF. The CDR3 DNA reads TGTGCCAGCAGTTTCGGGGTAGGGGACCACGAGCAGTACTTC.

The chain joins TRBV28 to TRBJ2-7; no clear D gene. CDR1 and CDR2 (germline): MDHEN, SYDVKM. The CDR3 is 13 amino acids. V gave up 7 bases and J gave up 0 bases, with 10 bases separating them. For the CDR3, the DNA is TGTGCCAGCAACTACGCGAGCTCCTACGAGCAGTACTTC. Translation: CASNYASSYEQYF.

The J gene is TRBJ2-7, the V gene TRBV12-3 or TRBV12-4; 8 bases fit TRBD1. V was pared by 10 bases and J by 2 bases, with 4 bases of the junction left unmatched. There are 12 residues in the CDR3. This chain's CDR3 is CATGTGTYEQYF. For the CDR3, the DNA is TGTGCCACCGGGACAGGAACCTACGAGCAGTACTTC.

The table lists this clonotype with a few counts. Here the CDR3 reads CASSHQDRGNTEAFF. For the CDR3, the DNA is TGCGCCAGCAGCCATCAAGACAGGGGGAACACTGAAGCTTTCTTT. V is TRBV4-1 and J is TRBJ1-1, with 8 bases identical to TRBD1. The ends lost 3 bases at V and 1 base at J; junction bases unmatched: 4. This CDR3 is 15 amino acids long. Germline CDR1 reads MGHRA; CDR2 reads YSYEKL.

This clonotype showed up just a few times. The DNA for the CDR3 is TGTGCCAGCAGCTTAGGCCTCCTAGACAGGGCTGGGCGAAAGTCGCAAGAGACCCAGTACTTC. Its translation is CASSLGLLDRAGRKSQETQYF. The V call is TRBV11-1, the J call TRBJ2-5, with 7 bases lining up with TRBD1. This CDR3 has 21 residues. Trimming cost V 1 base and J 2 bases; bases outside gene matches: 22. Looked up from germline, CDR1 is SGHAT and CDR2 is FQDESV (reference sequence).

This clonotype was counted only a few times. The chain links TRBV12-3 or TRBV12-4 to TRBJ1-5; the D gene is possibly TRBD1 (5 bases). V gave up 6 bases and J gave up 5 bases, with 14 bases separating them. CDR3 size: 14 residues. The CDR3: CASSPSDKYQPQHF. The CDR3 DNA reads TGTGCCAGCAGCCCTTCGGACAAGTATCAGCCCCAGCATTTT.

The chain recombines TRBV20-1 with TRBJ1-2; the D gene is possibly TRBD1 (5 bases). There are 15 residues in the CDR3. Germline V CDR1 and CDR2: DFQATT, SNEGSKA (reference sequence). Trimming removed 6 bases from V and 4 bases from J, with 21 bases in between. CDR3 nucleotide sequence: TGCAGTGCCACGGGGGGTGGGGGGTTAAGCTATGGCTACACCTTC. It is translated as CSATGGGGLSYGYTF.

The genes are TRBV29-1 and TRBJ2-7; D is unresolved. The CDR3 covers 13 residues. CDR1 SQVTM and CDR2 ANQGSEA come from the germline V gene. V dropped 2 bases and J dropped 6 bases, with 14 bases sitting between them. Here the CDR3 DNA reads TGCAGCGTTGAAAGTAGGGAATCGGGCGAGCAGTACTTC. Protein: CSVESRESGEQYF.

Only a few counts were recorded for this clonotype. The J gene is TRBJ1-6, the V gene TRBV7-3; D gene uncertain. V shed 1 base and J shed 7 bases, with 14 bases lying between them. The germline V gene encodes CDR1 SGHTA and CDR2 FQGTGA. The CDR3 has 16 residues. The CDR3 region has the DNA TGTGCCAGCAGCTTAAAGCAGCCAGAAACCAATTCACCCCTCCACTTT. It is translated as CASSLKQPETNSPLHF.

In DNA, the CDR3 is TGTGCCACCAGCAGAGTACAGGGGGAAGCTTTCTTT. It is translated as CATSRVQGEAFF. This sequence joins TRBV15 and TRBJ1-1; TRBD1 matches 7 bases. This CDR3 has 12 residues. With V trimmed by 1 base and J by 8 bases, 1 base remained unmatched. Per the germline V gene, CDR1 is LNHNV and CDR2 is YYDKDF (reference sequence). Full variable domain (rest looked up from reference TRBV15 and TRBJ1-1): DAMVIQNPRYQVTQFGKPVTLSCSQTLNHNVMYWYQQKSSQAPKLLFHYYDKDFNNEADTPDNFQSRRPNTSFCFLDIRSPGLGDTAMYLCATSRVQGEAFFGQGTRLTVV.

At least ten counts were recorded for this clonotype. The chain combines TRBV6-2 or TRBV6-3 with TRBJ2-2; a weak D match, TRBD2 (6 bases). V shed 8 bases and J shed 6 bases, with 25 bases lying between them. Germline lookup yields CDR1 MNHEY and CDR2 SVGEGT. This CDR3 has 17 amino acids. The CDR3, as DNA: TGTGCCAGCGCCCGGACTACCTCGGTCAGTAAAGCCGGGGAGCTGTTTTTT. It encodes CASARTTSVSKAGELFF.

This clonotype was counted between two and nine times. This chain uses TRBV20-1 with TRBJ2-5, with 16 bases lining up with TRBD2. Germline CDR1 is DFQATT and CDR2 is SNEGSKA (reference sequence). Germline trimming cut 0 bases from V and 5 bases from J; bases unmatched to any gene: 6. This CDR3 is 17 amino acids long. DNA of the CDR3: TGCAGTGCTAGAGAGGGGACTAGCGGGAGGGCGTGGGAGACCCAGTACTTC. This translates into CSAREGTSGRAWETQYF.

This clonotype appeared a few times. This sequence joins TRBV27 and TRBJ1-1; TRBD1 matches at 8 bases. The junction had 15 bases not matched to a gene; V was cut back by 7 bases and J by 5 bases. This CDR3 region has 16 residues. In germline, CDR1 is MNHEY, CDR2 SMNVEV (reference sequence). CDR3 nucleotide sequence: TGTGCCAGCACCCCAGGGGGCTTAACGATGGGGACTGAAGCTTTCTTT. It yields the protein CASTPGGLTMGTEAFF.

The chain recombines TRBV7-3 with TRBJ2-1; 7 bases fit TRBD2. Germline V CDR1 and CDR2: SGHTA, FQGTGA. Trimming took 5 bases from V and 4 from J; bases not matched to a gene: 8. This CDR3 is built from 15 residues. The CDR3 sequence: CASSIKRDPYNEQFF. The CDR3 region has the DNA TGTGCCAGCAGCATCAAGCGGGATCCTTACAATGAGCAGTTCTTC.

This clonotype was counted only a few times. This chain connects TRBV10-3 to TRBJ2-7, with D perhaps matching TRBD1 (5 bases). Trimming cost V 3 bases and J 1 base, with 13 bases left between them. From germline, CDR1 is ENHRY and CDR2 SYGVKD. The CDR3 length is 15 residues. The CDR3 region has the DNA TGTGCCATCAGTGATGAGTGGACACAATCCTACGAGCAGTACTTC. The encoded protein is CAISDEWTQSYEQYF.